This T cell receptor (beta chain) came from a study of blood T cells in healthy people across ages. Background on the study: Template switching captured about one barcoded beta molecule per two T cells.

Whole-study results and caveats: A roughly linear age-dependent decrease characterized TCR beta diversity per million T cells.

This clonotype was observed a handful of times. Its antigen remains unknown. No fewer than 6 million PBMCs went into each sample. The J segment lost 6 bases and the V segment lost 5 bases, leaving 9 bases of the junction unmatched. The CDR3 consists of 16 residues. CDR1 MGHRA and CDR2 YSYEKL come from the germline V gene. Alongside a J-beta primer mix, a sample-barcoded 5' primer served in a second PCR lasting about 7 to 11 cycles. Each TCR beta cDNA got a 12-nucleotide random molecular identifier. TCRdb used MiXCR to reprocess the 5' RACE reads, holding one entry per CDR3 protein. The repertoire consists of hundreds of thousands of distinct CDR3 sequences, with 40% to 55% occurring once and the leading ten covering 20% to 25%.

The sequence was collected from a man older than 75 in good health. The gene calls are TRBV4-1 and TRBJ1-6; 8 bases map to TRBD1. The sample taken for sequencing was blood. The CDR3 region is CASSKGQDVGNSPLHF. The CDR3 nucleotides read TGCGCCAGCAGCAAGGGACAGGATGTGGGTAATTCACCCCTCCACTTT.